The present T cell receptor beta chain was sequenced within a study of blood T cell repertoires in COVID-19. Study information: Both acute and convalescent COVID-19 samples were obtained from the United States, Italy and Spain. Nucleic acid was either cDNA or gDNA, and it came from T cells, B-cell-depleted T cells, or PBMCs.

In the authors' methods: Nucleated cell counts were estimated from reference gene primer amplification. This table comes from immunoSEQ multiplex PCR, and its TCRdb copy is limited to in-frame clones, with some not included. V and J calls and clone size follow that table, whereas D and trimming were derived from the DNA. The sample carries some 120,000 clones, more than 65% recorded once. This clonotype originated in a human donor in a cohort sampled during active COVID-19. Sample: peripheral blood.

The CDR3 nucleotides read TGCGCCAGCAGCTTGGCATCGGTGGGCCACGAGCAGTACTTC. Translated: CASSLASVGHEQYF. The rearrangement uses TRBV5-1 and TRBJ2-7; D not resolved. V lost 0 bases to trimming and J lost 5 bases, with 12 bases between them. The V gene's germline CDR1 is SGHRS and CDR2 YFSETQ. The length of the CDR3 is 14 residues. The complete variable domain, with remaining parts taken from reference TRBV5-1 and TRBJ2-7, reads KAGVTQTPRYLIKTRGQQVTLSCSPISGHRSVSWYQQTPGQGLQFLFEYFSETQRNKGNFPGRFSGRQFSNSRSEMNVSTLELGDSALYLCASSLASVGHEQYFGPGTRLTVT.